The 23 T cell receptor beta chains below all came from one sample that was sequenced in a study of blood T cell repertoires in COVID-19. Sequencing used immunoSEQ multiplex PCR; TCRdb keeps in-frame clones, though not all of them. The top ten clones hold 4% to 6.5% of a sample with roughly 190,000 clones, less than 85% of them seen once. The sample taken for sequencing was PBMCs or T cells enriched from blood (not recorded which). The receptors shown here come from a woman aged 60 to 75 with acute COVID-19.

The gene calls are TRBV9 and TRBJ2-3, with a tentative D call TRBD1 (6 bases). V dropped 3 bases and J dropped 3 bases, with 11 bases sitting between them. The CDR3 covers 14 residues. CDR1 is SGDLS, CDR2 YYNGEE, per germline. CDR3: CASSGHRETDTQYF. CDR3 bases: TGTGCCAGCAGCGGTCACAGGGAGACAGATACGCAGTATTTT.

The CDR3 loop reads CASRAGQAFSYEQYF. CDR3 in DNA: TGTGCCAGCAGGGCAGGACAGGCATTCTCCTACGAGCAGTACTTC. V gene TRBV2 combines with J gene TRBJ2-7; 7 positions agree with TRBD1. Germline CDR1 and CDR2: SNHLY and FYNNEI. The CDR3 totals 15 residues. The J segment lost 0 bases and the V segment lost 6 bases, leaving 8 bases of the junction unmatched.

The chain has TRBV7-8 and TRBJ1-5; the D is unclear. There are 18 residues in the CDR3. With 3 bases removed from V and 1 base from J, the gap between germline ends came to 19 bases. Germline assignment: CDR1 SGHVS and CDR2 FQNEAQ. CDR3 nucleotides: TGTGCCAGCAGCTTGGGGAGGGCGGGTGCTAGGAGCAATCAGCCCCAGCATTTT. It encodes CASSLGRAGARSNQPQHF.

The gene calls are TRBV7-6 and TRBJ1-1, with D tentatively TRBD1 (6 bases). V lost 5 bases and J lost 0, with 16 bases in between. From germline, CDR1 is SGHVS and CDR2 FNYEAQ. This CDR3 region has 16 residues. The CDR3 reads CASSAHPGAMNTEAFF. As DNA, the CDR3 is TGTGCCAGCAGCGCTCATCCAGGGGCTATGAACACTGAAGCTTTCTTT.

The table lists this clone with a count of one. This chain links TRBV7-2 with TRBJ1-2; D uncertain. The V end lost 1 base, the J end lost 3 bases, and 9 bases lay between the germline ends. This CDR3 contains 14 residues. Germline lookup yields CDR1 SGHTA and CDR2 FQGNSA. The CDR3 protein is CASSLDLNYYGYTF. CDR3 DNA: TGTGCCAGCAGCTTAGATCTTAATTACTATGGCTACACCTTC.

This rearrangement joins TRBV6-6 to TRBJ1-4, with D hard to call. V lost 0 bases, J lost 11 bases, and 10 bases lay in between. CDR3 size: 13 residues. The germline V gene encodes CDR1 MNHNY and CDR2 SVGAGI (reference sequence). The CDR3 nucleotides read TGTGCCAGCAGTTACTCCGGCGGAGGGAAACTGTTTTTT. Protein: CASSYSGGGKLFF.

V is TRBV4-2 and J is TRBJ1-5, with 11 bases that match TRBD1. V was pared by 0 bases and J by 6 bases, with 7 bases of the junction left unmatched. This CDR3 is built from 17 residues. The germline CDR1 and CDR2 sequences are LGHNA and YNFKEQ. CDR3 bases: TGTGCCAGCAGCCAAGAGGCAATGGGACAGGGGGGTCAGCCCCAGCATTTT. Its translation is CASSQEAMGQGGQPQHF.

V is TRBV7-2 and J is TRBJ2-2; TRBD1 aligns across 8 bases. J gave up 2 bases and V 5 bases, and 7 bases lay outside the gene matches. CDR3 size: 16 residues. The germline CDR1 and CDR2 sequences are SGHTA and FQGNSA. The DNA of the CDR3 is TGTGCCAGCAGCCCATCGGACAGGGTAAACACCGGGGAGCTGTTTTTT. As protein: CASSPSDRVNTGELFF. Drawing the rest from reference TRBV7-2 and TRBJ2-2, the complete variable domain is GAGVSQSPSNKVTEKGKDVELRCDPISGHTALYWYRQSLGQGLEFLIYFQGNSAPDKSGLPSDRFSAERTGGSVSTLTIQRTQQEDSAVYLCASSPSDRVNTGELFFGEGSRLTVL.

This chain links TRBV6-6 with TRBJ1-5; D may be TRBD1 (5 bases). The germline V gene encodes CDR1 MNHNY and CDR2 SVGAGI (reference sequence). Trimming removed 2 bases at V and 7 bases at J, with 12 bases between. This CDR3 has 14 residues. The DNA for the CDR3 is TGTGCCAGCAGTTACGCGGGGGGGGACCAGCCCCAGCATTTT. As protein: CASSYAGGDQPQHF.

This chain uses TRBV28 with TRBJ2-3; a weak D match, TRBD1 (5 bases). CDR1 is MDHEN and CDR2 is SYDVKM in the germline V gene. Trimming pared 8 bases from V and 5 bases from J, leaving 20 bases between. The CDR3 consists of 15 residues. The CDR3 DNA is TGTGCCAGCTCCAGTTCGGACAACTGGGGAGATACGCAGTATTTT. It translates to CASSSSDNWGDTQYF.

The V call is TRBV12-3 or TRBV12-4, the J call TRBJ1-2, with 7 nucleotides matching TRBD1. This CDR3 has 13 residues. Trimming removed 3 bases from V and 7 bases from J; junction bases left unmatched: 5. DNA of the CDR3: TGTGCCAGCAGTTTTCAAGGGGGCGGTGGCTACACCTTC. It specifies CASSFQGGGGYTF.

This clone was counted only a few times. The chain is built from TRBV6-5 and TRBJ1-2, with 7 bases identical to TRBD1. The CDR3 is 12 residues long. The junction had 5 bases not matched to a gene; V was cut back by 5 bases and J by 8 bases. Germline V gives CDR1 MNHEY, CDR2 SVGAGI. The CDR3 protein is CASSRQGVGYTF. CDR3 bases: TGTGCCAGCAGTCGTCAGGGGGTCGGCTACACCTTC.

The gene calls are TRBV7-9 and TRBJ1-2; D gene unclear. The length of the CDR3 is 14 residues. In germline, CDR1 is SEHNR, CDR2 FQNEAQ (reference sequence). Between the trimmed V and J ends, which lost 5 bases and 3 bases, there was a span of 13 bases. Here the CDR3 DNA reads TGTGCCAGCAGCGCCCGGGAAGGCTACTATGGCTACACCTTC. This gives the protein CASSAREGYYGYTF.

CDR3 coding DNA: TGCGCCAGCAGCCAAACCAACGGAGGGGCCGGAAACACCATATATTTT. This encodes CASSQTNGGAGNTIYF. V gene TRBV4-3 combines with J gene TRBJ1-3; a weak D match, TRBD1 (5 bases). Per the germline V gene, CDR1 is LGHNA and CDR2 is YSLEER. Trimming took 2 bases from V and 4 from J, leaving 15 bases between them. The CDR3 contains 16 residues.

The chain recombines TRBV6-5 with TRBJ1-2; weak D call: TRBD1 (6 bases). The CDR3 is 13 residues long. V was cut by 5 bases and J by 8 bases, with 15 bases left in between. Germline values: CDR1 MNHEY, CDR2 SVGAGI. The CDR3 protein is CASSPPGVEGYTF. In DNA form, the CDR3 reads TGTGCCAGCAGTCCCCCAGGGGTGGAAGGCTACACCTTC.

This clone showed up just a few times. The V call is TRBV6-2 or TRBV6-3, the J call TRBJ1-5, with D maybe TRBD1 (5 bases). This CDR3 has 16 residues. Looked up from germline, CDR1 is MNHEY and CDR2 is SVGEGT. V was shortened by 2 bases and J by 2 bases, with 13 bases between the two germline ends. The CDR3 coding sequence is TGTGCCAGCAGTTACGACGGCAGGGTGGGCAATCAGCCCCAGCATTTT. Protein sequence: CASSYDGRVGNQPQHF.

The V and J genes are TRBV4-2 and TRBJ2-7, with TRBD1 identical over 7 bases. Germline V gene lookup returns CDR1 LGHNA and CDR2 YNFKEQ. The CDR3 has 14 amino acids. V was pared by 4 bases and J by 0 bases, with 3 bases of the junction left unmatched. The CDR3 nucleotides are TGTGCCAGCAGCCCCGGGACAGCCTCCTACGAGCAGTACTTC. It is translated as CASSPGTASYEQYF.

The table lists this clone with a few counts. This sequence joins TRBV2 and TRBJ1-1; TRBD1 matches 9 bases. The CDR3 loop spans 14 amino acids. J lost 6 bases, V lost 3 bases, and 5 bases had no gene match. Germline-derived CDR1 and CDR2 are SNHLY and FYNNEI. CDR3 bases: TGTGCCAGCAGTGAGACAGGGGGACCCTCTGAAGCTTTCTTT. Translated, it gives CASSETGGPSEAFF.

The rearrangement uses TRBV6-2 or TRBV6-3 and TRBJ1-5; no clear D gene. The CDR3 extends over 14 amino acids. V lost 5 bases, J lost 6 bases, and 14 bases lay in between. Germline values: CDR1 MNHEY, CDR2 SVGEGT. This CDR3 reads CASSQGGMGQPQHF. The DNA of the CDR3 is TGTGCCAGCAGTCAAGGAGGAATGGGTCAGCCCCAGCATTTT.

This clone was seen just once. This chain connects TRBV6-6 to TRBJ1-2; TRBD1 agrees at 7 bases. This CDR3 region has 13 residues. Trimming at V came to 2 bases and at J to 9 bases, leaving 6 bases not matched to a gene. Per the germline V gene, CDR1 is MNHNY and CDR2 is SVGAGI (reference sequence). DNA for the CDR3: TGTGCCAGCAGTTACGCTGACAGGGAAAGCTACACCTTC. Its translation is CASSYADRESYTF.

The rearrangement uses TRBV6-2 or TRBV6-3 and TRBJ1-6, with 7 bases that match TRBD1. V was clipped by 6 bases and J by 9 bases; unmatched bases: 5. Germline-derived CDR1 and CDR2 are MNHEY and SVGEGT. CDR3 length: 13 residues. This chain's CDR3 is CASSDRVGSPLHF. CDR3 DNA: TGTGCCAGCAGCGACAGGGTTGGTTCACCCCTCCACTTT.

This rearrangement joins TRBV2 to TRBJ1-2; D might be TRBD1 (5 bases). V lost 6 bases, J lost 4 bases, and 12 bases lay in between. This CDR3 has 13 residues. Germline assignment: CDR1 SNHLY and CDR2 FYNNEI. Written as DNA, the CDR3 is TGTGCCAGCAGCCCCCAGGGAGGCTATGGCTACACCTTC. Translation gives CASSPQGGYGYTF.

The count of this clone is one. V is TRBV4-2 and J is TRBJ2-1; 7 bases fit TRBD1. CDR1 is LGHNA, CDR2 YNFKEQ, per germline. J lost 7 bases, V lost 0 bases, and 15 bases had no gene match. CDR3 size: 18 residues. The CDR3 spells CASSQDPQGLMLGNEQFF. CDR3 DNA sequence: TGTGCCAGCAGCCAAGACCCACAGGGGCTCATGTTGGGTAATGAGCAGTTCTTC.